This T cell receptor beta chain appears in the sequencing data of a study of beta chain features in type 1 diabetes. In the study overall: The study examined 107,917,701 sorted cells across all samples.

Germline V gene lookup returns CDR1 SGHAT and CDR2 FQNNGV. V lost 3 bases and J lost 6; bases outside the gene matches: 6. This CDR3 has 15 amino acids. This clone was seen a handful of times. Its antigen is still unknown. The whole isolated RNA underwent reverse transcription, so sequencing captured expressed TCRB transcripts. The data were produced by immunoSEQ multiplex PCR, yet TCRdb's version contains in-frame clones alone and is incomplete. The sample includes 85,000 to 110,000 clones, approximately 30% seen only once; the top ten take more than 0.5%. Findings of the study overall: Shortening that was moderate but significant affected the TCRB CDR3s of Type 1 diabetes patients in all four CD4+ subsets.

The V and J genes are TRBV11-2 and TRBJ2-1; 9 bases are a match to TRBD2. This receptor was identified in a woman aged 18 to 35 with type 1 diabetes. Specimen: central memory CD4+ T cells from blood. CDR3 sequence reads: CASSFQAGGGNEQFF. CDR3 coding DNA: TGTGCCAGCAGCTTTCAGGCGGGAGGGGGCAATGAGCAGTTCTTC.